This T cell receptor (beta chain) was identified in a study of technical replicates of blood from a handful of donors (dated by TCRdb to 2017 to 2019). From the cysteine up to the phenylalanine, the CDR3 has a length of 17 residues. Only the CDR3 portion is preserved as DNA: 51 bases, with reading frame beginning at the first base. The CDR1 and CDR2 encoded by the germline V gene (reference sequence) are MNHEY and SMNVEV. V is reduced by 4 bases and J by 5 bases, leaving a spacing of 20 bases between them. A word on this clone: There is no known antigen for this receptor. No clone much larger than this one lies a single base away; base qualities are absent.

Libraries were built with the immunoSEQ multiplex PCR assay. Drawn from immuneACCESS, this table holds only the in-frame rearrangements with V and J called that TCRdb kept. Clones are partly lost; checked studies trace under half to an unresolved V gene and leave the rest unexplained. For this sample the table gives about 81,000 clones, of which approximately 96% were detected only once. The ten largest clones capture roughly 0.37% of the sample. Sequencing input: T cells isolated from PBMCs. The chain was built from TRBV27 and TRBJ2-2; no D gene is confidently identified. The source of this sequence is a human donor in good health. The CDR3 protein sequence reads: CASSSLLVFARTGELFF. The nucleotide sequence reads TGTGCCAGCAGTTCCCTATTAGTATTTGCGAGAACCGGGGAGCTGTTTTTT.